Listed here are 5 T cell receptor beta chains from one sample, sequenced in a study of PD-1 blockade in classical Hodgkin lymphoma. Data came from immunoSEQ multiplex PCR; TCRdb stores just in-frame clones and leaves some out. Altogether more than 15,000 clones are present, 83% being singletons, with the ten largest covering roughly 13%. The time point: cycle 4 day 1 (C4D1), after six to seven weeks of nivolumab. Each patient's relapse followed autologous stem cell transplantation, and brentuximab vedotin exposure varied. The sample here was peripheral blood mononuclear cells (PBMCs), taken before the fourth cycle of nivolumab. Every receptor here comes from a human donor with classical Hodgkin lymphoma.

The CDR3 DNA reads TGCGCCAGCAGCTTGGCGCGGGGGGGCTACACCTTC. It yields the protein CASSLARGGYTF. The rearrangement uses TRBV5-1 and TRBJ1-2; TRBD1 might be the D (5 bases). V was clipped by 0 bases and J by 8 bases, with 8 bases between them. CDR1 SGHRS and CDR2 YFSETQ come from the germline V gene. This CDR3 has 12 amino acids.

V is TRBV7-9 and J is TRBJ1-1; no clear D gene. The germline V gene has CDR1 SEHNR and CDR2 FQNEAQ (reference sequence). V shed 2 bases and J shed 0 bases, with 19 bases lying between them. The CDR3 consists of 18 residues. The CDR3: CASSLSLGGLYVNTEAFF. The CDR3 region has the DNA TGTGCCAGCAGCTTATCCCTCGGAGGGCTATACGTGAACACTGAAGCTTTCTTT.

The chain couples TRBV5-1 to TRBJ1-4; D unresolved. This CDR3 is 16 amino acids long. V shed 0 bases and J shed 8 bases, with 17 bases lying between them. Germline V CDR1 and CDR2: SGHRS, YFSETQ. In DNA, the CDR3 is TGCGCCAGCAGCTTGGGGGCTGGGGAAATTACCGAAAAACTGTTTTTT. This encodes CASSLGAGEITEKLFF.

The genes are TRBV7-8 and TRBJ2-5; TRBD1 or TRBD2 may be the D gene (7 bases each). The germline V and J ends were trimmed by 2 bases and 2 bases, with 15 bases remaining between them. Germline assignment: CDR1 SGHVS and CDR2 FQNEAQ. The CDR3 covers 16 residues. CDR3 loop: CASSLFGGTAQETQYF. The CDR3 DNA is TGTGCCAGCAGCTTATTCGGGGGGACAGCTCAAGAGACCCAGTACTTC.

The rearrangement links TRBV7-8 to TRBJ1-5, with TRBD1 identical over 7 bases. After removal of 0 bases from V and 3 bases from J, the junction contained 2 bases not matched to a gene. The CDR3 runs 15 residues. The germline gives CDR1 SGHVS, CDR2 FQNEAQ. CDR3 coding DNA: TGTGCCAGCAGCTTAGCGACAGGGCTCAATCAGCCCCAGCATTTT. Its protein is CASSLATGLNQPQHF.